Sequencing of this T cell receptor beta chain was carried out in a study of OX40 agonist ivuxolimab in advanced cancers. Trimming removed 5 bases from V and 3 bases from J; junction bases left unmatched: 4. CDR1 and CDR2 (germline): SGHRS, YFSETQ. The CDR3 runs to 13 residues. Clones were sequenced by immunoSEQ multiplex PCR, and TCRdb holds only the in-frame ones, with some missing. Among some 61,000 clones listed, roughly 73% were seen once. The sample consisted of CD4+ or CD8+ T cells sorted from blood, taken in a trial of the OX40 agonist ivuxolimab. This chain uses TRBV5-1 with TRBJ1-2; 7 nucleotides line up with TRBD1. The receptor was isolated from an adult with an advanced solid tumor such as melanoma, head and neck, liver or kidney cancer. DNA for the CDR3: TGCGCCAGCAGAACTACAGGGGACTATGGCTACACCTTC. Its translation: CASRTTGDYGYTF.